Sequencing of this T cell receptor beta chain was carried out in a study of T-cell reconstitution after alpha-beta-depleted transplantation in children. Study findings and constraints: When one year had passed after transplant, most T-cell counts and diversity came from newly produced T cells. Several hundred expanded graft clones reportedly supplied alpha-beta T cells about two months after transplant. High day-60 TCRbeta diversity in some patients came from surviving recipient T cells and thymic progenitors.

Preparation of the TCRbeta library used unique molecular identifiers. TCRdb reprocessed the PCR reads via MiXCR and lists one record per CDR3 protein. The sample contains a few hundred thousand distinct CDR3 sequences, around 9.1% of which appear only once. CDR3 length: 18 amino acids. Germline-derived CDR1 and CDR2 are SNHLY and FYNNEI. On this clonotype: Its antigen is as yet unknown. The junction does not match germline at one end; this may be a read error.

This receptor was taken from a boy in the first two years of life with acute myeloid leukemia, due to receive a stem cell transplant. The V call is TRBV2, the J call TRBJ2-3, with a possible D match to TRBD2 (7 bases). The specimen comprised PBMCs, sampled before TCRalphabeta/CD19-depleted stem cell transplant. CDR3 nucleotide sequence: TGTACCAGCAGTTTACGGGGTAGTAGGGGGAGGGCCCCAGATACGCAGTATTTT. Translated, it gives CTSSLRGSRGRAPDTQYF.